This entry lists 23 T cell receptor beta chains sequenced from one sample in a study of memory B cells and T cells in multiple sclerosis. Assay: immunoSEQ multiplex PCR; the TCRdb copy retains only in-frame clones and omits some. The sample holds roughly 14,000 clones; more than 65% are singletons and the top ten take around 2.3%. The sequenced material came from memory (CD45RO+) CD4+ T cells from blood. These receptors originate from a human donor with multiple sclerosis.

This clone is termed medium-sized. CDR3 in amino acids: CASRTTGMGEEQYF. The DNA of the CDR3 is TGTGCCAGCAGGACCACAGGGATGGGCGAGGAGCAGTACTTC. The chain links TRBV28 to TRBJ2-7; maybe TRBD1 (6 bases). This CDR3 comprises 14 residues. Germline V CDR1 and CDR2: MDHEN, SYDVKM. V was cut by 6 bases and J by 7 bases, with 19 bases left in between.

The rearrangement uses TRBV5-1 and TRBJ1-1; 9 nucleotides align to TRBD1. The CDR3 has 17 amino acids. V dropped 2 bases and J dropped 4; count of bases not matched to a gene: 12. Germline CDR1 reads SGHRS; CDR2 reads YFSETQ. The DNA for the CDR3 is TGCGCCAGCAGCTTCTCCAACACAGGGGGCCTAGGCACTGAAGCTTTCTTT. The encoded protein is CASSFSNTGGLGTEAFF.

The rearrangement links TRBV5-6 to TRBJ2-5, with TRBD1 as a possible D gene (6 bases). Germline V gives CDR1 SGHDT, CDR2 YYEEEE. CDR3 length: 13 residues. The V and J ends lost 3 bases and 5 bases respectively, with 11 bases between them. The CDR3 loop is CASSSPGVETQYF. In DNA, the CDR3 is TGTGCCAGCAGCTCTCCAGGGGTGGAGACCCAGTACTTC.

The chain employs TRBV27 and TRBJ2-7; TRBD1 aligns across 10 bases. V shed 4 bases, J shed 5 bases, and the junction held 14 bases outside the gene matches. This CDR3 is built from 17 residues. Germline-derived CDR1 and CDR2 are MNHEY and SMNVEV (reference sequence). The CDR3 region has the DNA TGTGCCAGCAGTTCGTTACCCATAGGACAGGGGGGAAACGAGCAGTACTTC. Amino acid sequence: CASSSLPIGQGGNEQYF.

This clone was detected many times. The rearrangement links TRBV6-4 to TRBJ2-1, with D possibly being TRBD2 (7 bases). The germline gives CDR1 MRHNA, CDR2 SNTAGT. This CDR3 spans 14 amino acids. With 10 bases removed from V and 2 bases from J, the gap between germline ends came to 15 bases. The CDR3 bases are TGTGCCAATTCGCAGGGGACTACCTACAATGAGCAGTTCTTC. This gives the protein CANSQGTTYNEQFF.

The V and J genes are TRBV5-1 and TRBJ2-2, with a weak D call TRBD2 (6 bases). Germline V lookup: CDR1 SGHRS, CDR2 YFSETQ. CDR3 length equals 16 residues. V was pared by 2 bases and J by 4 bases, with 15 bases between. CDR3 loop: CASSLIFGSSTGELFF. CDR3 in DNA: TGCGCCAGCAGCTTAATCTTCGGGAGTAGCACCGGGGAGCTGTTTTTT.

This chain links TRBV2 with TRBJ1-6; 8 nucleotides line up with TRBD1. Germline CDR1 SNHLY, CDR2 FYNNEI. The CDR3 is 16 amino acids. J gave up 3 bases and V 6 bases, and 7 bases lay outside the gene matches. The CDR3 DNA reads TGTGCCAGCAGCGTTACAACAGGGGGCTATAATTCACCCCTCCACTTT. Its protein product is CASSVTTGGYNSPLHF.

Only a few counts were recorded for this clone. The chain couples TRBV19 to TRBJ2-3, with TRBD2 identical over 8 bases. Germline loops: CDR1 LNHDA, CDR2 SQIVND (reference sequence). The CDR3 is 13 amino acids. J was trimmed by 5 bases and V by 6 bases; bases with no gene match: 4. CDR3 in amino acids: CASSGLAGDTQYF. As DNA, the CDR3 is TGTGCCAGTAGCGGACTAGCAGGAGATACGCAGTATTTT.

This rearrangement joins TRBV29-1 to TRBJ2-1, with D tentatively TRBD1 (8 bases). Germline-derived CDR1 and CDR2 are SQVTM and ANQGSEA. Trimming removed 3 bases from V and 2 bases from J, with 14 bases in between. The CDR3 spans 15 residues. The DNA for the CDR3 is TGCAGCGTTGACAGGGGGCTAGCGGCCTACAATGAGCAGTTCTTC. Its translation: CSVDRGLAAYNEQFF.

The V gene is TRBV5-1, the J gene TRBJ1-1; possible D gene TRBD1, 5 bases. Germline values: CDR1 SGHRS, CDR2 YFSETQ. V lost 1 base to trimming and J lost 1 base, with 14 bases between them. CDR3 length: 16 residues. This CDR3 reads CASSLSPGHKNTEAFF. DNA of the CDR3: TGCGCCAGCAGCTTGTCCCCCGGACACAAGAACACTGAAGCTTTCTTT. The full variable domain, completed using reference TRBV5-1 and TRBJ1-1, is KAGVTQTPRYLIKTRGQQVTLSCSPISGHRSVSWYQQTPGQGLQFLFEYFSETQRNKGNFPGRFSGRQFSNSRSEMNVSTLELGDSALYLCASSLSPGHKNTEAFFGQGTRLTVV.

V is TRBV6-4 and J is TRBJ2-1; a weak D match, TRBD2 (5 bases). Germline assignment: CDR1 MRHNA and CDR2 SNTAGT. V was pared by 2 bases and J by 0 bases, with 5 bases between. CDR3 length equals 14 residues. Here the CDR3 DNA reads TGTGCCAGCAGTGACGGGAGCTCCTACAATGAGCAGTTCTTC. Translating gives CASSDGSSYNEQFF.

V usage is TRBV27 and J usage is TRBJ1-5, with 8 bases lining up with TRBD1. This CDR3 contains 14 residues. Trimming removed 5 bases from V and 7 bases from J; junction bases left unmatched: 7. CDR1 and CDR2 (germline): MNHEY, SMNVEV (reference sequence). The CDR3 sequence: CASSHDRGRQPQHF. The CDR3 bases are TGTGCCAGCAGTCACGACAGGGGTCGGCAGCCCCAGCATTTT.

This chain connects TRBV7-9 to TRBJ2-3, with a tentative D call TRBD2 (6 bases). CDR1 SEHNR and CDR2 FQNEAQ come from the germline V gene (reference sequence). The CDR3 sequence is 16 residues long. Between the trimmed V and J ends, which lost 6 bases and 4 bases, there was a span of 20 bases. In DNA, the CDR3 is TGTGCCAGCAGTATTAACGTTCCGGGAGCCCCAGATACGCAGTATTTT. It encodes CASSINVPGAPDTQYF.

The J gene is TRBJ2-7, the V gene TRBV28; D unresolved. The V end lost 7 bases, the J end lost 3 bases, and 16 bases lay between the germline ends. The CDR3 has 14 amino acids. Germline loops: CDR1 MDHEN, CDR2 SYDVKM. CDR3 region: CASNAADWIYEQYF. As DNA, the CDR3 is TGTGCCAGCAACGCCGCCGACTGGATCTACGAGCAGTACTTC.

The chain joins TRBV7-9 to TRBJ2-1, with D unresolved. This CDR3 spans 11 amino acids. The germline V gene encodes CDR1 SEHNR and CDR2 FQNEAQ (reference sequence). V was shortened by 3 bases and J by 5 bases, with 2 bases between the two germline ends. CDR3 sequence: CASSFNNEQFF. CDR3 nucleotide sequence: TGTGCCAGCAGCTTTAACAATGAGCAGTTCTTC.

The gene calls are TRBV5-1 and TRBJ2-7, with 9 bases that match TRBD1. The ends lost 8 bases at V and 5 bases at J; junction bases unmatched: 8. Germline assignment: CDR1 SGHRS and CDR2 YFSETQ. This CDR3 spans 13 amino acids. This CDR3 reads CASRWDRVDEQYF. CDR3 DNA: TGCGCCAGTCGTTGGGACAGGGTAGACGAGCAGTACTTC.

Here the CDR3 reads CASELTYEQYF. As DNA, the CDR3 is TGTGCCAGCGAACTTACCTACGAGCAGTACTTC. The chain uses TRBV6-5 and TRBJ2-7; unclear D gene. Germline V gene lookup returns CDR1 MNHEY and CDR2 SVGAGI. The CDR3 loop spans 11 amino acids. V was pared by 8 bases and J by 2 bases, with 7 bases between.

The chain employs TRBV29-1 and TRBJ1-4, with D perhaps TRBD1 (6 bases). The CDR3 has 13 residues. Germline V lookup: CDR1 SQVTM, CDR2 ANQGSEA. The V gene lost 7 bases and the J gene lost 7 bases, with 16 bases spanning the gap. The CDR3 DNA follows: TGCAGCGCCCAGAGGGGGTCTGGTGAAAAACTGTTTTTT. Translation: CSAQRGSGEKLFF.

The chain joins TRBV4-2 to TRBJ2-7; 9 bases align to TRBD1. The length of the CDR3 is 15 residues. The trim removed 0 bases at V and 7 bases at J, leaving 7 bases unmatched. Germline V gene data show CDR1 as LGHNA and CDR2 as YNFKEQ. CDR3 bases: TGTGCCAGCAGCCAAGATGGGGGACAGGGAGGGGAGCAGTACTTC. Residues: CASSQDGGQGGEQYF.

The V and J genes are TRBV4-1 and TRBJ2-5; tentatively, D is TRBD2 (6 bases). The CDR3 contains 18 residues. Germline-derived CDR1 and CDR2 are MGHRA and YSYEKL. V was shortened by 0 bases and J by 0 bases, with 17 bases between the two germline ends. Written as DNA, the CDR3 is TGCGCCAGCAGCCAAGATCTTCAGGCTAGCGACAACCAAGAGACCCAGTACTTC. It specifies CASSQDLQASDNQETQYF.

In its sample, this clone was seen a few times. The rearrangement uses TRBV28 and TRBJ2-7; tentatively, D is TRBD1 (5 bases). This CDR3 is built from 12 residues. Trimming left V 5 bases short and J 3 bases short, with 8 bases between. Germline V CDR1 and CDR2: MDHEN, SYDVKM. CDR3 bases: TGTGCCAGCAGTCCAGGGCACTACGAGCAGTACTTC. It is translated as CASSPGHYEQYF.

The chain is built from TRBV5-1 and TRBJ2-2; 9 nucleotides agree with TRBD1. The CDR3 is 14 amino acids. Losses at the gene ends were 3 bases for V and 6 bases for J; bases not matched to a gene: 3. Germline V gene lookup returns CDR1 SGHRS and CDR2 YFSETQ. In DNA, the CDR3 is TGCGCCAGCAGCTGGGGACAGGGATCCGGGGAGCTGTTTTTT. Amino acids: CASSWGQGSGELFF.

The gene calls are TRBV4-1 and TRBJ1-2; 11 nucleotides match TRBD1. The CDR3 contains 16 residues. Trimming removed 3 bases from V and 6 bases from J; junction bases left unmatched: 9. CDR1 and CDR2 from the germline V gene are MGHRA and YSYEKL. The CDR3 sequence is CASSHGTGGKLDGYTF. For the CDR3, the DNA is TGCGCCAGCAGCCATGGGACAGGGGGAAAGTTAGATGGCTACACCTTC.